This T cell receptor beta chain was documented in a study of blood T cell repertoires in COVID-19. Produced via immunoSEQ multiplex PCR; TCRdb's table is partial and in-frame only. The sample includes roughly 130,000 clones, approximately 85% of them seen just once. The sample holds one count of this clone. The V gene's germline CDR1 is SGDLS and CDR2 YYNGEE. This CDR3 region has 16 residues. V was trimmed by 6 bases and J by 5 bases, leaving 23 bases between them. This TCR was sampled from a woman in her forties or fifties with acute COVID-19. The chain couples TRBV9 to TRBJ1-1; D may be TRBD1 (6 bases). Sequences were obtained from PBMCs or T cells enriched from blood (not recorded which). The CDR3 reads CASITLRQGGGTEAFF. DNA of the CDR3: TGTGCCAGCATAACCCTCAGGCAGGGAGGGGGGACTGAAGCTTTCTTT.